The 26 T cell receptor beta chains reported below all come from one sample, sequenced in a study of tumor-infiltrating lymphocytes in primary liver carcinoma. TCR beta cDNA was made from 450 to 500 ng total RNA with a constant-region primer. Researchers made the TCR beta libraries by running three nested multiplex PCR rounds with slightly modified ARM-PCR. Investigators reported that the first two PCR rounds, at 10 cycles each, used TRBV1-TRBV30 forward primers with a C-beta reverse primer. TCRdb re-called the multiplex PCR reads with MiXCR, one entry per CDR3 protein. The table lists fewer than 350,000 distinct CDR3 sequences, 50% to 70% of them singletons. Unsorted whole blood supplied the blood RNA, and germline DNA was isolated too. The specimen was peripheral blood. The receptors were gathered from a man in his forties with primary liver carcinoma and hepatitis B virus infection.

This clonotype was counted only a few times. V gene TRBV30 combines with J gene TRBJ1-1; TRBD1 matches at 8 bases. The V and J ends lost 0 bases and 4 bases, in that order; junction bases with no gene match: 7. The CDR3 loop spans 15 amino acids. In germline, CDR1 is GTSNPN, CDR2 SVGIG (reference sequence). The CDR3 region has the DNA TGTGCCTGGAGTGTACAGGGGGGCATTGGCACTGAAGCTTTCTTT. The encoded protein is CAWSVQGGIGTEAFF.

This clonotype occurred a few times. The chain is built from TRBV30 and TRBJ1-1; the D gene is possibly TRBD1 (5 bases). V lost 1 base and J 0 bases, leaving 12 bases between the germline ends. The length of the CDR3 is 15 residues. CDR1 and CDR2 from the germline V gene are GTSNPN and SVGIG (reference sequence). The CDR3, as DNA: TGTGCCTGGAGTGGGACACGGGGTATGAACACTGAAGCTTTCTTT. This gives the protein CAWSGTRGMNTEAFF.

On this clonotype: One end of the junction does not line up with germline, which may come from a read error. The gene calls are TRBV29-1 and TRBJ1-1, with 7 bases that match TRBD1. CDR3 length: 14 amino acids. Germline V gene sequence: CDR1 SQVTM, CDR2 ANQGSEA. CDR3 region: CSVAGGDLNTEASF. CDR3 nucleotides: TGCAGCGTCGCAGGGGGGGACCTGAACACTGAAGCTTCCTTT.

A note on this clonotype: This may arise from a read error, as a much more abundant clone is one base away. Lacking the conserved final phenylalanine or tryptophan, this CDR3 likely reflects a read error. The V call is TRBV6-6, the J call TRBJ1-1; D remains ambiguous. The CDR3 length is 12 residues. Trimming cost V 6 bases and J 0 bases, with 5 bases left between them. From germline, CDR1 is MNHNY and CDR2 SVGAGI (reference sequence). CDR3: CASRSMNTEAFL. Written as DNA, the CDR3 is TGTGCCAGCAGAAGCATGAACACTGAAGCTTTCCTT.

The table lists this clonotype with many counts. This chain's CDR3 is CASSYSSKSVEYF. The DNA of the CDR3 is TGTGCCAGCAGTTACTCATCGAAATCGGTGGAGTACTTC. The chain employs TRBV6-2 or TRBV6-3 and TRBJ2-7; D not certain. The CDR3 has 13 residues. Germline CDR1 and CDR2: MNHEY and SVGEGT. V lost 0 bases and J 11 bases, leaving 14 bases between the germline ends.

This sequence joins TRBV7-9 and TRBJ2-7; D gene uncertain. V lost 1 base and J lost 7, with 8 bases in between. Germline values: CDR1 SEHNR, CDR2 FQNEAQ (reference sequence). The CDR3 has 12 amino acids. CDR3 coding DNA: TGTGCCAGCAGCTTAGACCCTTTGGAGCAGTACTTC. Residues: CASSLDPLEQYF.

About this clonotype itself: A much larger clonotype is one base distant, so this may be a read error. V usage is TRBV6-1 and J usage is TRBJ1-2; D remains unclear. Germline V CDR1 and CDR2: MNHNS, SASEGT. V dropped 2 bases and J dropped 12 bases, with 19 bases sitting between them. The CDR3 length is 14 residues. As DNA, the CDR3 is TGTGCCAGCAGTGAATCGGGGTTCTTCTCCGGCCACACCTTC. It is translated as CASSESGFFSGHTF.

This clonotype appeared a few times. This chain links TRBV7-9 with TRBJ2-1; D unresolved. CDR1 and CDR2 from the germline V gene are SEHNR and FQNEAQ (reference sequence). There are 16 residues in the CDR3. V lost 1 base and J lost 0, with 10 bases in between. This CDR3 reads CASSLEAGFSYNEQFF. In nucleotides, the CDR3 is TGTGCCAGCAGCTTAGAGGCCGGGTTCTCCTACAATGAGCAGTTCTTC.

This clonotype has more than one count but fewer than ten. This rearrangement joins TRBV30 to TRBJ1-5, with D possibly being TRBD1 (6 bases). The CDR3 has 14 residues. CDR1 and CDR2 (germline): GTSNPN, SVGIG (reference sequence). Between the trimmed V and J ends, which lost 1 base and 1 base, there was a span of 8 bases. CDR3 in DNA: TGTGCCTGGAGTGCTGGGGGCAGCAATCAGCCCCAGCATTTT. It encodes CAWSAGGSNQPQHF.

This clonotype occurred many times. This chain uses TRBV6-2 or TRBV6-3 with TRBJ1-1; D might be TRBD1 (5 bases). The CDR3 contains 14 residues. Trimming removed 4 bases from V and 6 bases from J, with 15 bases in between. The germline V gene has CDR1 MNHEY and CDR2 SVGEGT. The DNA of the CDR3 is TGTGCCAGCAGTTTTCAGGGCAGTGTCCCTGAAGCTTTCTTT. Translation: CASSFQGSVPEAFF.

A remark on this clonotype: A clone one base away is much larger, so this may be a read error. This chain connects TRBV6-1 to TRBJ2-7; the D gene is possibly TRBD2 (5 bases). Germline-derived CDR1 and CDR2 are MNHNS and SASEGT. The CDR3 extends over 15 amino acids. The DNA of the CDR3 is TGTGCCAGCAGGGCGCGGGTGACTTACTCCTACGGGCAGTACTTC. Protein product: CASRARVTYSYGQYF.

This clonotype was found a few times. V usage is TRBV5-1 and J usage is TRBJ1-1; no clear D. This CDR3 region has 14 residues. The V gene lost 4 bases and the J gene lost 0 bases, with 10 bases spanning the gap. Germline V gene data show CDR1 as SGHRS and CDR2 as YFSETQ. CDR3 bases: TGCGCCAGCAGCCCTGGAGCAGTGAACACTGAAGCTTTCTTT. Protein sequence: CASSPGAVNTEAFF.

The V gene is TRBV6-1, the J gene TRBJ2-7; D remains unclear. Looked up from germline, CDR1 is MNHNS and CDR2 is SASEGT. CDR3 length equals 16 residues. V was shortened by 3 bases and J by 4 bases, with 19 bases between the two germline ends. The CDR3 sequence: CASSDAATRVRYEQYF. DNA of the CDR3: TGTGCCAGCAGTGATGCGGCGACACGGGTGAGGTACGAGCAGTACTTC.

As concerns this clonotype: A junction boundary mismatches the germline segment, possibly from a read error. V and J are TRBV4-3 and TRBJ2-4; D is ambiguous. The CDR3 has 16 amino acids. Germline CDR1 and CDR2: LGHNA and YSLEER. The CDR3 DNA follows: TGTGCCAGCAGCCAAGGTGGCAGCCTACCCAAAAACATTCAGTACTTC. Translation gives CASSQGGSLPKNIQYF.

The chain joins TRBV28 to TRBJ2-7; 8 bases align to TRBD1. This CDR3 has 17 residues. The germline V gene encodes CDR1 MDHEN and CDR2 SYDVKM. The V and J ends lost 3 bases and 0 bases, in that order; junction bases with no gene match: 10. The CDR3 bases are TGTGCCAGCAGTTTTTCCCCCTGGCAGGGGGCCTCCTACGAGCAGTACTTC. It encodes CASSFSPWQGASYEQYF.

This clonotype has a count of ten or more. The chain carries TRBV4-3 and TRBJ2-1, with a weak D call TRBD1 (6 bases). The V and J ends lost 4 bases and 6 bases respectively, with 22 bases between them. This CDR3 is built from 17 residues. The germline gives CDR1 LGHNA, CDR2 YSLEER. CDR3 nucleotides: TGCGCCAGCAGCCCTTCGTTAAGGGGGTCCCCCCCCAATGAGCAGTTCTTC. The encoded protein is CASSPSLRGSPPNEQFF.

Turning to this clonotype: This may come from a read error, since a much larger clone is one base off. This sequence joins TRBV11-2 and TRBJ2-3; TRBD2 matches 8 bases. CDR1 and CDR2 (germline): SGHAT, FQNNGV. The CDR3 is 15 amino acids. Written as DNA, the CDR3 is TGTGGCAGCAGCTTCACTAGCGGTAGCACAGATACGCAGTATTTT. It specifies CGSSFTSGSTDTQYF.

With regard to this clonotype: It may be a read error: a sequence one base away is much more abundant. The rearrangement joins TRBV6-2 or TRBV6-3 to TRBJ1-5, with D uncertain. CDR1 is MNHEY and CDR2 is SVGEGT in the germline V gene. The CDR3 sequence is 15 residues long. CDR3 DNA: TGTGCCGGCAGTCCTAAAGAGAATAGCAATCAGCCCCAGCATTTT. This gives the protein CAGSPKENSNQPQHF.

About this clonotype: Possible read error: a much larger clone is one base away. J is TRBJ1-1 and V is TRBV28; a weak D match, TRBD1 (5 bases). CDR3 size: 14 residues. V was clipped by 3 bases and J by 5 bases, with 13 bases between them. Germline loops: CDR1 MDHEN, CDR2 SYDVKM. The CDR3 reads CASSFQQGGTEAFF. CDR3 nucleotide sequence: TGTGCCAGCAGTTTTCAGCAGGGAGGGACTGAAGCTTTCTTT.

For this clonotype: This sequence may be a read error, since a much larger clone differs from it by one base. The chain joins TRBV5-5 to TRBJ2-3; D unclear. In germline, CDR1 is SGHKS, CDR2 YYEKEE (reference sequence). The CDR3 length is 17 residues. Between the trimmed V and J ends, which lost 0 bases and 1 base, there was a span of 15 bases. The CDR3 sequence: CASSLEPGRDRTDTQYF. The CDR3 bases are TGTGCCAGCAGCTTGGAGCCCGGAAGAGATCGCACAGATACGCAGTATTTT.

As for this clonotype: A much larger clone differs from this one at a single base, so this may be a read error. This CDR3 fails to terminate in the conserved phenylalanine or tryptophan, so it likely reflects a read error. J is TRBJ2-3 and V is TRBV6-5; 7 nucleotides match TRBD2. Germline V lookup: CDR1 MNHEY, CDR2 SVGAGI. Losses at the gene ends were 6 bases for V and 5 bases for J; bases not matched to a gene: 8. The CDR3 runs to 14 residues. The DNA for the CDR3 is TGTGCCAGCAGGGAAGCGGGGACCATAGATACGCAGTATTAT. Residues: CASREAGTIDTQYY.

This clonotype was seen ten or more times. The chain recombines TRBV6-5 with TRBJ2-2, with 11 bases lining up with TRBD1. This CDR3 contains 16 residues. Germline trimming cut 5 bases from V and 5 bases from J; bases unmatched to any gene: 7. The germline gives CDR1 MNHEY, CDR2 SVGAGI. The CDR3 DNA sequence: TGTGCCAGCAGTAGGGGACAGGGGGTTCGGACCGGGGAGCTGTTTTTT. Residues: CASSRGQGVRTGELFF.

Turning to this clonotype: A much larger clone differs by one base, so this may be a read error. This chain connects TRBV12-3 or TRBV12-4 to TRBJ1-2; D is unresolved. This CDR3 region has 13 residues. Trimming took off 2 bases at V and 3 bases at J, with 7 bases between the two ends. The CDR3 reads CASSLRRDYGYTF. The CDR3 DNA is TGTGCCAGCAGTTTAAGGCGGGACTATGGCTACACCTTC.

This clonotype is labeled large. The V gene is TRBV11-2, the J gene TRBJ2-2; possibly TRBD2 for D (6 bases). The germline V gene has CDR1 SGHAT and CDR2 FQNNGV. With 5 bases removed from V and 5 bases from J, the gap between germline ends came to 15 bases. The CDR3 is 15 amino acids. The CDR3 DNA follows: TGTGCCAGCAGCCATGTCCGGGGGAGGACCGGGGAGCTGTTTTTT. Translated, it gives CASSHVRGRTGELFF.

This clonotype turned up a few times. Sequence at one end of the junction differs from germline and may be a read error. This rearrangement joins TRBV11-2 to TRBJ2-1; a weak D match, TRBD1 (5 bases). The length of the CDR3 is 14 residues. Per germline, CDR1 SGHAT and CDR2 FQNNGV. CDR3 sequence: CASSSSNLGHEQFF. The CDR3 DNA reads as TGTGCTAGCAGCTCGTCTAACTTGGGGCATGAGCAGTTCTTC.

This clonotype was picked up a small number of times. The J gene is TRBJ2-1, the V gene TRBV14, with 7 positions matching TRBD1. V trimming: 10 bases; J trimming: 2 bases; junction bases outside the gene matches: 11. The CDR3 loop spans 15 amino acids. Germline CDR1 reads SGHDN; CDR2 reads FVKESK. CDR3 amino acids: CATASQGFPYNEQFF. The CDR3 DNA is TGTGCCACCGCTTCACAGGGGTTCCCCTACAATGAGCAGTTCTTC.